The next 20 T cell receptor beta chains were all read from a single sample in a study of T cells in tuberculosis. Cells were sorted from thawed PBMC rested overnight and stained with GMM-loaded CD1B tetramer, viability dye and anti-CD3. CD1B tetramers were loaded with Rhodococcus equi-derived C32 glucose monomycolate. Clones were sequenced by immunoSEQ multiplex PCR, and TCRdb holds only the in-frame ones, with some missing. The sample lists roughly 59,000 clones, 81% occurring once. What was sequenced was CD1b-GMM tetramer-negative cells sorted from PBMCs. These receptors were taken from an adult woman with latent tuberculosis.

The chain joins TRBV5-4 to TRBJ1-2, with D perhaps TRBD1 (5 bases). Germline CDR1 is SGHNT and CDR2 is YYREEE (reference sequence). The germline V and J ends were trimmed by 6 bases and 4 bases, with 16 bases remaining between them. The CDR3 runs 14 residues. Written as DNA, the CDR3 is TGTGCCAGCACCCGGGGGGAGGAGGCCTATGGCTACACCTTC. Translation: CASTRGEEAYGYTF. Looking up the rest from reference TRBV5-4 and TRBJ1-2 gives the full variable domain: ETGVTQSPTHLIKTRGQQVTLRCSSQSGHNTVSWYQQALGQGPQFIFQYYREEENGRGNFPPRFSGLQFPNYSSELNVNALELDDSALYLCASTRGEEAYGYTFGSGTRLTVV.

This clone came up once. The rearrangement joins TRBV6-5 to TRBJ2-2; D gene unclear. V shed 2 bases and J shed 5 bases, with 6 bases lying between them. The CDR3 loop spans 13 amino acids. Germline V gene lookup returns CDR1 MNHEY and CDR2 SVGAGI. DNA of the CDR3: TGTGCCAGCAGTTACGACATTACCGGGGAGCTGTTTTTT. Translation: CASSYDITGELFF.

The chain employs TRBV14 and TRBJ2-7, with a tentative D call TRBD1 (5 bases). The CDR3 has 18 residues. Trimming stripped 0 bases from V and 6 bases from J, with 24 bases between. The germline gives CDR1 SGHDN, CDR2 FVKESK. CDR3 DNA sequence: TGTGCCAGCAGCCAAGATTTAGGGGATAAATGGTACGGTACCGAGCAGTACTTC. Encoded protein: CASSQDLGDKWYGTEQYF.

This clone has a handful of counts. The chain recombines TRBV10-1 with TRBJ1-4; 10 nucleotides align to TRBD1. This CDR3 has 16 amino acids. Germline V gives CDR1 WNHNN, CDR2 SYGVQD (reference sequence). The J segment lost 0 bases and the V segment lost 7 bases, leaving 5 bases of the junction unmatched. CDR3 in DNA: TGCGCCAGCAAAATCGGGACAGGGGCAACTAATGAAAAACTGTTTTTT. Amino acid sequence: CASKIGTGATNEKLFF.

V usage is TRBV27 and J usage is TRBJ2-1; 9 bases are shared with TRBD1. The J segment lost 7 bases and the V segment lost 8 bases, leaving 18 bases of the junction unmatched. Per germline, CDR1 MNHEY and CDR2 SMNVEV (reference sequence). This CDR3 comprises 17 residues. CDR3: CASQRRTGQGRFNEQFF. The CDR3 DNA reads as TGTGCCAGCCAACGACGAACTGGACAGGGGAGGTTTAATGAGCAGTTCTTC.

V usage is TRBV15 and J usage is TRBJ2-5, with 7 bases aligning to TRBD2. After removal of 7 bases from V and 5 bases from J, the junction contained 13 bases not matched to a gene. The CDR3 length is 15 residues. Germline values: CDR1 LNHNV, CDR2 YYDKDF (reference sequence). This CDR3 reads CATTPGGGSGETQYF. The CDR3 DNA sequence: TGTGCCACCACTCCCGGTGGCGGGAGTGGGGAGACCCAGTACTTC. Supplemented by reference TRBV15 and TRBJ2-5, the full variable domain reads DAMVIQNPRYQVTQFGKPVTLSCSQTLNHNVMYWYQQKSSQAPKLLFHYYDKDFNNEADTPDNFQSRRPNTSFCFLDIRSPGLGDTAMYLCATTPGGGSGETQYFGPGTRLLVL.

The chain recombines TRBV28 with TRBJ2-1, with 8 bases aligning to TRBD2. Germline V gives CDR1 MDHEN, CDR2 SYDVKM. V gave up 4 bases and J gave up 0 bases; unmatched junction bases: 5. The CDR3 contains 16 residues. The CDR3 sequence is CASSSPAGGSYNEQFF. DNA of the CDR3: TGTGCCAGCAGTTCCCCCGCGGGAGGCTCCTACAATGAGCAGTTCTTC.

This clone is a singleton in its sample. This chain's CDR3 is CASAGSGNTIYF. The CDR3 coding sequence is TGTGCCAGCGCAGGGTCTGGAAACACCATATATTTT. The rearrangement links TRBV7-2 to TRBJ1-3, with a possible D match to TRBD1 (5 bases). V lost 8 bases and J 1 base, leaving 6 bases between the germline ends. This CDR3 spans 12 amino acids. Germline CDR1 is SGHTA and CDR2 is FQGNSA. Filled out from reference TRBV7-2 and TRBJ1-3, the complete variable domain reads GAGVSQSPSNKVTEKGKDVELRCDPISGHTALYWYRQSLGQGLEFLIYFQGNSAPDKSGLPSDRFSAERTGGSVSTLTIQRTQQEDSAVYLCASAGSGNTIYFGEGSWLTVV.

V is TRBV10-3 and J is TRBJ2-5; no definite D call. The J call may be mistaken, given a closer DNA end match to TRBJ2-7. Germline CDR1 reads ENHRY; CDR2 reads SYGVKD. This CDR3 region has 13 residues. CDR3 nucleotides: TGTGCCATCAGCCGCGGCGGTTCCTACGAGCAGTACTTC. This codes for CAISRGGSYEQYF.

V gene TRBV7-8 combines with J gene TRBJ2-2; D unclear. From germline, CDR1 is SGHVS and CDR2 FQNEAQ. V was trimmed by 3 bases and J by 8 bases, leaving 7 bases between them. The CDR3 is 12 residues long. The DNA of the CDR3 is TGTGCCAGCAGCTTGGGCTATGGGGAGCTGTTTTTT. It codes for CASSLGYGELFF. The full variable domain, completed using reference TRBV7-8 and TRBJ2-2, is GAGVSQSPRYKVAKRGQDVALRCDPISGHVSLFWYQQALGQGPEFLTYFQNEAQLDKSGLPSDRFFAERPEGSVSTLKIQRTQQEDSAVYLCASSLGYGELFFGEGSRLTVL.

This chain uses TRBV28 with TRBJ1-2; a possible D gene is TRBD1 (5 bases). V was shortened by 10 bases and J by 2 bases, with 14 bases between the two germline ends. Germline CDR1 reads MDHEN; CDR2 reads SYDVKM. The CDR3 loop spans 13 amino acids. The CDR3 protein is CATLDSSNYGYTF. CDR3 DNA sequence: TGTGCCACCTTAGACAGCTCCAACTATGGCTACACCTTC.

The CDR3 sequence is CASSSNSGGARFDEQFF. The DNA for the CDR3 is TGCGCCAGCAGCTCCAATAGCGGGGGGGCCAGATTCGATGAGCAGTTCTTC. This sequence joins TRBV5-1 and TRBJ2-1; 11 bases map to TRBD2. V was clipped by 3 bases and J by 8 bases; unmatched bases: 13. Germline CDR1 is SGHRS and CDR2 is YFSETQ. This CDR3 has 17 amino acids.

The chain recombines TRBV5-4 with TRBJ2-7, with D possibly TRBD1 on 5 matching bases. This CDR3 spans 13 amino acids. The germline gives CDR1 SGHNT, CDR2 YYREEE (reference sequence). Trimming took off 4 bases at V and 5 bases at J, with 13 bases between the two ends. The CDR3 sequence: CASSRFRVHEQYF. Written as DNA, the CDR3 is TGTGCCAGCAGCCGATTCAGGGTTCACGAGCAGTACTTC.

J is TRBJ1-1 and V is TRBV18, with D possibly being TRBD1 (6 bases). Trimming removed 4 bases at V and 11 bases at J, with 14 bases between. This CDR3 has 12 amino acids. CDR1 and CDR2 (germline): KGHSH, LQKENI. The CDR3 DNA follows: TGTGCCAGCTCACTGGACAGCAAGGCCGCTTTCTTT. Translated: CASSLDSKAAFF.

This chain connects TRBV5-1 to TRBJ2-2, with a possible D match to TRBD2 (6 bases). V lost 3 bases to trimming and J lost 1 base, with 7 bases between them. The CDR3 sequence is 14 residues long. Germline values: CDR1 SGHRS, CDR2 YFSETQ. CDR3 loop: CASSYGGNTGELFF. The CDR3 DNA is TGCGCCAGCAGCTACGGGGGGAACACCGGGGAGCTGTTTTTT.

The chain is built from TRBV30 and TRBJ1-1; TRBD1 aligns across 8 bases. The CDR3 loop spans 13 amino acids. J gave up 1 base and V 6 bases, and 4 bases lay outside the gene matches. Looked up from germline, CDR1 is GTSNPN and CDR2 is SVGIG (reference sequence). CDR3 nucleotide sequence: TGTGCCTGCCGGGACAGGAAGAACACTGAAGCTTTCTTT. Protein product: CACRDRKNTEAFF.

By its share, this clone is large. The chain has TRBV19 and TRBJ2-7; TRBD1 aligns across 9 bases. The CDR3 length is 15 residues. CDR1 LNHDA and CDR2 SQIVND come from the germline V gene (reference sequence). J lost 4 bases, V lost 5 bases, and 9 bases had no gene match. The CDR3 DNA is TGTGCCAGTAGTGGGGGACAGGGAAGTGGTTACGAGCAGTACTTC. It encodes CASSGGQGSGYEQYF.

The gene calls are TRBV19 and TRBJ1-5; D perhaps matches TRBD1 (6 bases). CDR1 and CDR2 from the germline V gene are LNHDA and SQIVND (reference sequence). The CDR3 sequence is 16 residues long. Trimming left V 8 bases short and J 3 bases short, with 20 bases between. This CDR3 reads CASQTKSGQNNQPQHF. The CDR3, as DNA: TGTGCCAGTCAGACCAAAAGCGGACAGAACAATCAGCCCCAGCATTTT.

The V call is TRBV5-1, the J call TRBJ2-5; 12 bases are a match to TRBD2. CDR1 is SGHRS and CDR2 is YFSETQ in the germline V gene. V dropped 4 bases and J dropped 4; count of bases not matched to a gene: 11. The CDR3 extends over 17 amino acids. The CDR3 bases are TGCGCCAGCAGCCGAAAGCCTAGCGGGGGGGCCCCAGAGACCCAGTACTTC. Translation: CASSRKPSGGAPETQYF.

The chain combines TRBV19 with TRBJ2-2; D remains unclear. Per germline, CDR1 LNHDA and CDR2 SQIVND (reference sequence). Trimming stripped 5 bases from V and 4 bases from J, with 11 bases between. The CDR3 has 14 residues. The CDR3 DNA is TGTGCCAGTAGTCCCACGCGGAGCACCGGGGAGCTGTTTTTT. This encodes CASSPTRSTGELFF.